This TCR beta chain was recorded in a study of shared clonotypes between healthy human individuals. Study background: Per-donor plates numbered three CD4 naive, three CD4 memory, two CD8 naive and one CD8 memory.

Study-wide findings and caveats: Generation of non-shared clonotypes was less probable than generation of clonotypes shared by all four donors. When naive CD4 clonotypes were compared across a few donors, around 5% were shared. Estimated clonotype richness was generally higher in naive than memory subsets.

With respect to this clone: Its cognate antigen is unknown.

Produced via immunoSEQ multiplex PCR; TCRdb's table is partial and in-frame only. The data contain millions of clones, more than 90% of them seen just once; the ten biggest clones take up 0.11% to 0.15%. After removal of 7 bases from V and 0 bases from J, the junction contained 11 bases not matched to a gene. The germline CDR1 and CDR2 sequences are SGHTA and FQGNSA. The CDR3 sequence is 16 residues long. What was sequenced was naive CD4+ T cells sorted from blood. The subset: CD45RA+ positively selected. V usage is TRBV7-2 and J usage is TRBJ2-7; 8 nucleotides agree with TRBD2. This receptor was obtained from a man in his late teens or twenties in good health. For the CDR3, the DNA is TGTGCCAGCACCAGGGGCGGCGGGACTAGCTCCTACGAGCAGTACTTC. This codes for CASTRGGGTSSYEQYF.